A single sample is the source of the 25 T cell receptor beta chains below, sequenced in a study of T-cell reconstitution after alpha-beta-depleted transplantation in children. It was with unique molecular identifiers that the TCRbeta library was prepared. TCRdb re-analysed the PCR reads in MiXCR, keeping a single row per CDR3 protein. The table lists 200,000 to 250,000 distinct CDR3 sequences, approximately 24% of them singletons. The specimen comprised PBMCs, mostly from graft donor cells, sampled 360 days after TCRalphabeta/CD19-depleted stem cell transplant. The source of these receptors is a female patient aged 2 to 10 who had a stem cell transplant for congenital amegakaryocytic thrombocytopenia, so the T cells may come from the graft donor.

This clonotype was counted between two and nine times. At one end the junction does not follow the germline gene, possibly because of a read error. The chain recombines TRBV7-2 with TRBJ2-1; 8 bases are a match to TRBD2. Per germline, CDR1 SGHTA and CDR2 FQGNSA. The CDR3 is 15 residues long. CDR3 sequence reads: CASTNPLAGWNEQFF. The CDR3 DNA is TGTGCCAGCACCAACCCCTTAGCGGGGTGGAATGAGCAATTCTTC.

CDR3: CASSLAVVSYNEQFF. The CDR3 DNA follows: TGCGCCAGCAGCTTGGCCGTGGTTTCCTACAATGAGCAGTTCTTC. The chain recombines TRBV5-1 with TRBJ2-1; D is ambiguous. The V end lost 0 bases, the J end lost 1 base, and 8 bases lay between the germline ends. The CDR3 is made up of 15 amino acids. CDR1 SGHRS and CDR2 YFSETQ come from the germline V gene.

The chain uses TRBV20-1 and TRBJ2-7; 7 positions match TRBD1. The germline V gene has CDR1 DFQATT and CDR2 SNEGSKA (reference sequence). Trimming at V came to 7 bases and at J to 2 bases, leaving 8 bases not matched to a gene. The length of the CDR3 is 13 residues. The CDR3 nucleotides read TGCAGTGGTGGAACAGGGGCTCCCTACGAGCAGTACTTC. This sequence encodes CSGGTGAPYEQYF.

This chain's CDR3 is CASSLGGAKTEAFF. The CDR3, as DNA: TGCGCCAGCAGCTTGGGGGGGGCAAAGACTGAAGCTTTCTTT. V usage is TRBV5-1 and J usage is TRBJ1-1; the D gene is possibly TRBD1 (6 bases). This CDR3 region has 14 residues. The germline V gene encodes CDR1 SGHRS and CDR2 YFSETQ. Deletions cut 0 bases from V and 5 bases from J, with 11 bases between. Supplemented by reference TRBV5-1 and TRBJ1-1, the full variable domain reads KAGVTQTPRYLIKTRGQQVTLSCSPISGHRSVSWYQQTPGQGLQFLFEYFSETQRNKGNFPGRFSGRQFSNSRSEMNVSTLELGDSALYLCASSLGGAKTEAFFGQGTRLTVV.

V and J are TRBV20-1 and TRBJ2-1; D ambiguous. This CDR3 is built from 13 residues. Deletions cut 5 bases from V and 4 bases from J, with 12 bases between. CDR1 and CDR2 from the germline V gene are DFQATT and SNEGSKA (reference sequence). The CDR3 sequence: CSAPSLLYNEQFF. CDR3 DNA: TGCAGTGCTCCGAGCCTCCTTTACAATGAGCAGTTCTTC.

The V call is TRBV15, the J call TRBJ2-7; TRBD1 or TRBD2 may be the D gene (5 bases each). Per the germline V gene, CDR1 is LNHNV and CDR2 is YYDKDF (reference sequence). The germline V and J ends were trimmed by 5 bases and 0 bases, with 17 bases remaining between them. The CDR3 runs 16 residues. CDR3: CATSQTWGKFSYEQYF. For the CDR3, the DNA is TGTGCCACCAGCCAGACGTGGGGGAAATTCTCCTACGAGCAGTACTTC. Full variable domain (remainder filled in from reference TRBV15 and TRBJ2-7): DAMVIQNPRYQVTQFGKPVTLSCSQTLNHNVMYWYQQKSSQAPKLLFHYYDKDFNNEADTPDNFQSRRPNTSFCFLDIRSPGLGDTAMYLCATSQTWGKFSYEQYFGPGTRLTVT.

This clonotype was counted a few times. The chain joins TRBV5-1 to TRBJ2-1; maybe TRBD1 (6 bases). Trimming took off 0 bases at V and 8 bases at J, with 18 bases between the two ends. The CDR3 contains 16 residues. CDR1 SGHRS and CDR2 YFSETQ come from the germline V gene. Here the CDR3 DNA reads TGCGCCAGCAGCTTGGATACAGGGTTCGTATTGCATGAGCAGTTCTTC. This codes for CASSLDTGFVLHEQFF.

This clonotype has just one count. The gene calls are TRBV5-1 and TRBJ1-2; D gene ambiguous. The germline gives CDR1 SGHRS, CDR2 YFSETQ. V was cut by 0 bases and J by 0 bases, with 12 bases left in between. CDR3 length: 16 amino acids. CDR3 DNA: TGCGCCAGCAGCTTGGGGGTCCTCCCAACTAACTATGGCTACACCTTC. Translating gives CASSLGVLPTNYGYTF.

This clonotype showed up many times. The J gene is TRBJ2-3, the V gene TRBV4-2; 7 nucleotides align to TRBD1. V lost 0 bases and J lost 1; bases outside the gene matches: 7. CDR3 length equals 17 residues. CDR1 LGHNA and CDR2 YNFKEQ come from the germline V gene. The CDR3 spells CASSQDLKGAGTDTQYF. CDR3 bases: TGTGCCAGCAGCCAAGATTTGAAGGGGGCAGGCACAGATACGCAGTATTTT.

The chain recombines TRBV12-5 with TRBJ1-2, with D possibly matching TRBD1 (6 bases). CDR1 is LGHNT, CDR2 FRNRAP, per germline. The CDR3 consists of 15 residues. V was clipped by 6 bases and J by 4 bases, with 18 bases between them. The CDR3 region is CASGFVGGLPYGYTF. CDR3 bases: TGTGCTAGTGGATTTGTGGGGGGCCTGCCCTATGGCTACACCTTC.

This sequence joins TRBV19 and TRBJ1-5; D not certain. The CDR3 length is 13 residues. Trimming pared 11 bases from V and 7 bases from J, leaving 18 bases between. Germline V gene sequence: CDR1 LNHDA, CDR2 SQIVND (reference sequence). The CDR3 bases are TGTGCCTCTACAATTGGGTCTTTCCAGCCCCAGCATTTT. Protein: CASTIGSFQPQHF.

This clonotype showed up just a few times. The CDR3 spells CASSFQYLAGEHEQYF. DNA for the CDR3: TGTGCCAGCAGTTTCCAGTATCTGGCAGGGGAGCACGAGCAGTACTTC. The genes are TRBV12-3 or TRBV12-4 and TRBJ2-7; D is possibly TRBD1 (6 bases). The CDR3 runs 16 residues. V was cut by 3 bases and J by 5 bases, with 20 bases left in between.

This clonotype was counted only a few times. The genes are TRBV12-3 or TRBV12-4 and TRBJ2-1; D is undetermined. V was pared by 5 bases and J by 4 bases, with 12 bases between. The CDR3 is 14 amino acids. The CDR3, as DNA: TGTGCCAGCAGTACAATAGCAGGTTACAATGAGCAGTTCTTC. It translates to CASSTIAGYNEQFF.

This clonotype was counted between two and nine times. This sequence joins TRBV20-1 and TRBJ1-4; D is uncertain. Germline CDR1 DFQATT, CDR2 SNEGSKA (reference sequence). CDR3 length equals 14 residues. The V end lost 5 bases, the J end lost 1 base, and 11 bases lay between the germline ends. CDR3 protein: CSARSRQTNEKLFF. Here the CDR3 DNA reads TGCAGTGCTCGAAGCCGGCAAACTAATGAAAAACTGTTTTTT.

The J gene is TRBJ2-3, the V gene TRBV4-2; 8 bases agree with TRBD2. CDR1 LGHNA and CDR2 YNFKEQ come from the germline V gene. There are 17 residues in the CDR3. After removal of 3 bases from V and 6 bases from J, the junction contained 14 bases not matched to a gene. CDR3 loop: CASSHLGGAGGIDTQYF. CDR3 nucleotide sequence: TGTGCCAGCAGCCACCTAGGCGGGGCGGGGGGAATTGATACGCAGTATTTT.

The CDR3, as DNA: TGTGCCAGCTCACCACTAGACTCTGGAAACACCATATATTTT. Translated, it gives CASSPLDSGNTIYF. The rearrangement uses TRBV18 and TRBJ1-3; no definite D call. Per the germline V gene, CDR1 is KGHSH and CDR2 is LQKENI. The germline V and J ends were trimmed by 1 base and 0 bases, with 4 bases remaining between them. CDR3 length: 14 residues.

The chain couples TRBV29-1 to TRBJ2-7; a possible D gene is TRBD1 (7 bases). The CDR3 spans 16 residues. The germline gives CDR1 SQVTM, CDR2 ANQGSEA. Trimming left V 7 bases short and J 2 bases short, with 24 bases between. The CDR3 nucleotides read TGCAGCGCTGCCCTAAGACAGGGAGGTAGGCCCTACGAGCAGTACTTC. Amino acid sequence: CSAALRQGGRPYEQYF.

The chain uses TRBV29-1 and TRBJ1-2; D gene uncertain. Trimming stripped 1 base from V and 3 bases from J, with 6 bases between. The CDR3 contains 12 residues. The germline gives CDR1 SQVTM, CDR2 ANQGSEA. CDR3 residues: CSVEGGYYGYTF. The CDR3, as DNA: TGCAGCGTTGAAGGGGGTTACTATGGCTACACCTTC.

This clonotype was observed a handful of times. V and J are TRBV5-1 and TRBJ2-1, with 7 bases fitting TRBD2. The germline V gene encodes CDR1 SGHRS and CDR2 YFSETQ. After removal of 5 bases from V and 8 bases from J, the junction contained 7 bases not matched to a gene. The length of the CDR3 is 13 residues. The CDR3 is CASSRGLNYEQFF. The CDR3, as DNA: TGCGCCAGCAGTAGGGGACTAAACTATGAGCAGTTCTTC.

Only a few counts were recorded for this clonotype. The V gene is TRBV28, the J gene TRBJ2-7, with D possibly matching TRBD1 (6 bases). The V end was cut by 4 bases, the J end by 1 base, with 14 bases between. The length of the CDR3 is 15 residues. From germline, CDR1 is MDHEN and CDR2 SYDVKM. The CDR3 protein is CASSSFGTPSYEQYF. The CDR3 coding sequence is TGTGCCAGCAGTTCATTTGGGACACCATCCTACGAGCAGTACTTC.

This clonotype has only a few counts. The rearrangement joins TRBV12-3 or TRBV12-4 to TRBJ2-5, with 8 bases aligning to TRBD1. This CDR3 is 14 amino acids long. The trim removed 6 bases at V and 5 bases at J, leaving 8 bases unmatched. CDR3 in amino acids: CASSLTGDWETQYF. CDR3 coding DNA: TGTGCCAGCAGCCTGACAGGGGATTGGGAGACCCAGTACTTC.

This clonotype has a handful of counts. The CDR3 is CSVDRGGVQETQYF. CDR3 coding DNA: TGCAGCGTTGATCGGGGAGGGGTCCAAGAGACCCAGTACTTC. This chain connects TRBV29-1 to TRBJ2-5; TRBD2 agrees at 7 bases. Trimming removed 3 bases from V and 1 base from J; junction bases left unmatched: 5. CDR3 length: 14 residues. Per the germline V gene, CDR1 is SQVTM and CDR2 is ANQGSEA.

The rearrangement uses TRBV20-1 and TRBJ1-2, with a possible D match to TRBD1 (6 bases). The CDR3 contains 13 residues. V lost 4 bases to trimming and J lost 5 bases, with 14 bases between them. Germline V gene data show CDR1 as DFQATT and CDR2 as SNEGSKA (reference sequence). This CDR3 is CSANNRVGYGYTF. CDR3 DNA sequence: TGCAGTGCTAACAACAGGGTTGGGTATGGCTACACCTTC.

The chain recombines TRBV3-1 with TRBJ2-1, with D hard to call. The germline CDR1 and CDR2 sequences are LGHDT and YNNKEL (reference sequence). With 1 base removed from V and 9 bases from J, the gap between germline ends came to 19 bases. The CDR3 runs 16 residues. CDR3 bases: TGTGCCAGCAGCCAAGCTCGCTCGATTAGGGTCGGTGAGCAGTTCTTC. It translates to CASSQARSIRVGEQFF.

This clonotype has more than one count but fewer than ten. Here the CDR3 reads CASSYELPYNEQFF. The CDR3 DNA sequence: TGTGCCAGCAGTTACGAGCTCCCTTACAATGAGCAGTTCTTC. The chain uses TRBV6-5 and TRBJ2-1; D remains ambiguous. This CDR3 is built from 14 residues. The germline V and J ends were trimmed by 2 bases and 4 bases, with 9 bases remaining between them. Germline V gene lookup returns CDR1 MNHEY and CDR2 SVGAGI.